This T cell receptor beta chain was retrieved from a study of blood T cell repertoires in COVID-19. Across the whole study: From the United States, Italy and Spain came samples of acute and convalescent COVID-19.

This clone was counted a few times. Repertoires were generated with immunoSEQ multiplex PCR, while TCRdb's copy carries only in-frame clones and drops some. The sample carries about 97,000 clones, 81% recorded once. The receptor was derived from a man aged 60 to 75 with acute or convalescent COVID-19. Specimen: peripheral blood.

The CDR3 is CASRRTGTSSEQYF. CDR3 coding DNA: TGTGCCAGCAGACGAACCGGGACTTCTTCCGAGCAGTACTTC. The chain is built from TRBV28 and TRBJ2-7; a possible D gene is TRBD2 (6 bases). Deletions cut 6 bases from V and 6 bases from J, with 18 bases between. This CDR3 is built from 14 residues. Germline V gene data show CDR1 as MDHEN and CDR2 as SYDVKM. The variable domain in full, with the rest retrieved from reference TRBV28 and TRBJ2-7, is DVKVTQSSRYLVKRTGEKVFLECVQDMDHENMFWYRQDPGLGLRLIYFSYDVKMKEKGDIPEGYSVSREKKERFSLILESASTNQTSMYLCASRRTGTSSEQYFGPGTRLTVT.